The rows below give T cell receptor beta chains drawn from one sample of a study of T cell responses to AZD1222 COVID-19 vaccine. Repertoires were generated with immunoSEQ multiplex PCR, while TCRdb's copy carries only in-frame clones and drops some. Here the sample spans 160,000 or so clones, under 95% being singletons. The source was peripheral blood, collected 28 days after the second AZD1222 dose. The origin of the receptors is an adult who received the AZD1222 COVID-19 vaccine. Each CDR3 is given with its conserved first and last residue. The D gene is left open where the match is weak.

d_call j_call v_call cdr3_aa
. TRBJ1-1 TRBV11-1 CASSLLEDTEAFF
. TRBJ2-6 TRBV6-2/TRBV6-3 CASSQSSGANVLTF
. TRBJ1-2 TRBV18 CASSPLAGASNYGYTF
. TRBJ1-5 TRBV12-3/TRBV12-4 CASSLNSNQPQHF
TRBD1 TRBJ1-1 TRBV5-8 CASSPGGYTEAFF
TRBD1 TRBJ1-2 TRBV2 CASSPGQGVSNYGYTF
. TRBJ2-7 TRBV18 CASSPGGQPSYEQYF
. TRBJ1-2 TRBV10-3 CAIRDSHSSAGYTF
TRBD2 TRBJ2-3 TRBV3-1/TRBV3-2 CASSRTSGGALDTQYF
. TRBJ1-1 TRBV3-1/TRBV3-2 CASSQGLYTEAFF
. TRBJ1-1 TRBV25-1 CASSESTYTEAFF
. TRBJ1-4 TRBV9 CASSVESGPEKLFF
. TRBJ2-1 TRBV2 CASRRLVRKGYNEQFF
. TRBJ2-7 TRBV5-1 CASSSGGYEQYF
. TRBJ1-3 TRBV5-1 CASSLDNSGNTIYF
. TRBJ2-5 TRBV7-2 CASSLVTVQYF
. TRBJ1-2 TRBV7-9 CASSGGDYGYTF
. TRBJ1-5 TRBV3-1/TRBV3-2 CASSQGRIYSNQPQHF
TRBD1 TRBJ1-2 TRBV3-1/TRBV3-2 CASSQAPGGGYGYTF
. TRBJ1-2 TRBV4-1 CASSGEGRGYTF
TRBD2 TRBJ2-3 TRBV19 CATGAGGSTDTQYF
. TRBJ1-4 TRBV20-1 CSARTNGVLFF
. TRBJ1-5 TRBV19 CASSITTRGGGGNQPQHF
TRBD1 TRBJ1-4 TRBV9 CASSVEQGAPNEKLFF
. TRBJ1-3 TRBV5-4 CASSLSYGASGNTIYF
. TRBJ1-6 TRBV29-1 CSVRGDSYSPLHF
TRBD1 TRBJ1-2 TRBV18 CASSSGGGTDLYGYTF
. TRBJ1-5 TRBV2 CASREDTYQPQHF
. TRBJ1-3 TRBV5-1 CASSSINGGSTGNTIYF
. TRBJ1-3 TRBV7-9 CASSLELGNTIYF
TRBD2 TRBJ2-7 TRBV7-6 CASSLTSGGAYEQYF
. TRBJ1-5 TRBV2 CASSREDNQPQHF
TRBD1 TRBJ1-2 TRBV27 CASSLGQGAQGYTF
TRBD2 TRBJ2-7 TRBV6-5 CASRSTAGGSFEQYF
. TRBJ2-3 TRBV24-1 CATSEPGPLGDTQYF
. TRBJ2-1 TRBV7-2 CASSLERAGYNEQFF
. TRBJ1-2 TRBV6-5 CASSYRQRGNYGYTF
. TRBJ1-5 TRBV16 CASSLARNQPQHF
. TRBJ1-2 TRBV27 CASSRRLYGYTF
. TRBJ1-5 TRBV6-5 CASSPLGGQPQHF
. TRBJ2-1 TRBV30 CAWSFYNEQFF
. TRBJ1-1 TRBV6-5 CASSRDIPNTEAFF
. TRBJ1-4 TRBV5-6 CASSGGTSSWANEKLFF
TRBD1 TRBJ2-7 TRBV11-2 CASSRGGTGSSYEQYF
TRBD1 TRBJ1-2 TRBV12-3/TRBV12-4 CASRPGTGYGYTF
. TRBJ1-4 TRBV7-6 CASSLPDRMFNEKLFF
. TRBJ2-2 TRBV7-9 CASSPRGANTGELFF
. TRBJ2-7 TRBV5-6 CASSLEASYEQYF
. TRBJ1-1 TRBV6-5 CASVRDTEAFF
TRBD1 TRBJ2-1 TRBV5-6 CASSLTGTGYNEQFF
. TRBJ1-2 TRBV6-5 CASSSLPANYGYTF
. TRBJ1-1 TRBV7-6 CASSPRGGFNTEAFF
. TRBJ1-5 TRBV5-1 CASSLYPGSNQPQHF
. TRBJ2-2 TRBV4-2 CASSPGGRSNTGELFF
TRBD2 TRBJ2-3 TRBV6-5 CASKPRVAGADTQYF
. TRBJ1-6 TRBV19 CASSTETNSPLHF
TRBD1 TRBJ2-1 TRBV27 CASSKPGQGYNEQFF
. TRBJ1-4 TRBV19 CASSLDSVEVEKLFF